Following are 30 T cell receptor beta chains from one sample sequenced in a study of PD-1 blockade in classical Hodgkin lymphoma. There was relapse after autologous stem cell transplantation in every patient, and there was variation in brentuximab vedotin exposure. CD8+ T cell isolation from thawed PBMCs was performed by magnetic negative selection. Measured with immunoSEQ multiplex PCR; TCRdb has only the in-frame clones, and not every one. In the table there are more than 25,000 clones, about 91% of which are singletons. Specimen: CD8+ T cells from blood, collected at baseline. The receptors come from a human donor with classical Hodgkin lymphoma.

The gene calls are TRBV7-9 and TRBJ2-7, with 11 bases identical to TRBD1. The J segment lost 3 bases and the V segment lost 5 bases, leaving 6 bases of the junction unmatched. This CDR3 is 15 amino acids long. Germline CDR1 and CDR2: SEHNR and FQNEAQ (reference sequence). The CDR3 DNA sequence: TGTGCCAGCAGCCTAGGACAGGGGGCAGTCTACGAGCAGTACTTC. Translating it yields CASSLGQGAVYEQYF.

CDR3 residues: CASSQRLAGGPYNEQFF. CDR3 bases: TGTGCCAGCAGCCAACGGTTAGCGGGAGGACCCTACAATGAGCAGTTCTTC. The chain employs TRBV4-2 and TRBJ2-1, with TRBD2 matching over 10 bases. The CDR3 extends over 17 amino acids. Germline values: CDR1 LGHNA, CDR2 YNFKEQ. After removal of 2 bases from V and 2 bases from J, the junction contained 6 bases not matched to a gene.

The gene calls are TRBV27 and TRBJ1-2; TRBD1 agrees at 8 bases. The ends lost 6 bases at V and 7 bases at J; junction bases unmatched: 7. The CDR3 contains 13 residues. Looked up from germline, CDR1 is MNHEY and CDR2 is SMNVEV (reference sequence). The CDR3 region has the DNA TGTGCCAGCAGACGGGGACAGGCCGTTGGCTACACCTTC. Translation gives CASRRGQAVGYTF.

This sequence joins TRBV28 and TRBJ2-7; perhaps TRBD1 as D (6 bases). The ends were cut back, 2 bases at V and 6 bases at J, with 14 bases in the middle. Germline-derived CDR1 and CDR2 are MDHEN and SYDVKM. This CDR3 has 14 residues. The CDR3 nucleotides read TGTGCCAGCAGTTTAGGGGGCACAGGTCGCGAGCAGTACTTC. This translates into CASSLGGTGREQYF.

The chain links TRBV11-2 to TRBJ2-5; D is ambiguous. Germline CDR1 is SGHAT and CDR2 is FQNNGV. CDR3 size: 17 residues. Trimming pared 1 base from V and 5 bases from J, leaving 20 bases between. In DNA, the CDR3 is TGTGCCAGCAGCTTAGTCTCTAGGGTTACCTCTCGGGAGACCCAGTACTTC. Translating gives CASSLVSRVTSRETQYF. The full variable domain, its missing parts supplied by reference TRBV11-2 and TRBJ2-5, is EAGVAQSPRYKIIEKRQSVAFWCNPISGHATLYWYQQILGQGPKLLIQFQNNGVVDDSQLPKDRFSAERLKGVDSTLKIQPAKLEDSAVYLCASSLVSRVTSRETQYFGPGTRLLVL.

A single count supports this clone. CDR3 sequence reads: CASSEVVSSGNTIYF. CDR3 sequence (DNA): TGTGCCAGCAGCGAGGTGGTTTCCTCTGGAAACACCATATATTTT. The chain carries TRBV28 and TRBJ1-3; D ambiguous. The germline CDR1 and CDR2 sequences are MDHEN and SYDVKM. With 6 bases removed from V and 0 bases from J, the gap between germline ends came to 12 bases. The CDR3 sequence is 15 residues long.

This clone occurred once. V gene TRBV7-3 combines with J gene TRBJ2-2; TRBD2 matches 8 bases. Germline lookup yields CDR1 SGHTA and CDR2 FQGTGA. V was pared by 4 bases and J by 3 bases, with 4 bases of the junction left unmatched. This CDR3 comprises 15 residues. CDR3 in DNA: TGTGCCAGCAGCTCGGGAGGGGCCGACACCGGGGAGCTGTTTTTT. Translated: CASSSGGADTGELFF. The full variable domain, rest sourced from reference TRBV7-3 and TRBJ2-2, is GAGVSQTPSNKVTEKGKYVELRCDPISGHTALYWYRQSLGQGPEFLIYFQGTGAADDSGLPNDRFFAVRPEGSVSTLKIQRTERGDSAVYLCASSSGGADTGELFFGEGSRLTVL.

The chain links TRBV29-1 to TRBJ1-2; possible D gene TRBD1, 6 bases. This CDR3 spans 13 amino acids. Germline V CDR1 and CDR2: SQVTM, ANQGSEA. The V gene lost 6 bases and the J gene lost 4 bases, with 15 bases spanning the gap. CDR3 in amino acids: CSVRGGTAYGYTF. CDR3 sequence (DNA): TGCAGCGTCCGAGGGGGAACGGCCTATGGCTACACCTTC.

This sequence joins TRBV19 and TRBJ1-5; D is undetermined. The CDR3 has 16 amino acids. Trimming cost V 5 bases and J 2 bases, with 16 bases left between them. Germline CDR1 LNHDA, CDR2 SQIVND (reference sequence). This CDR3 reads CASSAPPKIGNQPQHF. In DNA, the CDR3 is TGTGCCAGTAGTGCCCCCCCCAAAATCGGCAATCAGCCCCAGCATTTT.

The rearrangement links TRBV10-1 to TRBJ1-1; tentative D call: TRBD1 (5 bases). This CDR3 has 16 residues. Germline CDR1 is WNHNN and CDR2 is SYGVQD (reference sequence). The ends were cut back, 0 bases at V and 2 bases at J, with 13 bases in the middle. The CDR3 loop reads CASSESIYGQNTEAFF. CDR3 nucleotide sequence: TGCGCCAGCAGTGAGTCGATTTACGGACAAAACACTGAAGCTTTCTTT.

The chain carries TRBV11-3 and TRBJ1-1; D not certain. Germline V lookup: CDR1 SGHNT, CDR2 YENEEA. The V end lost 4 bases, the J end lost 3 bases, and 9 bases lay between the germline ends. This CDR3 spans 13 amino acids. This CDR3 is CASSSSGHTEAFF. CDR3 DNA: TGTGCCAGCAGCTCCTCCGGGCACACTGAAGCTTTCTTT. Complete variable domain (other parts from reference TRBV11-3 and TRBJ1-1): EAGVVQSPRYKIIEKKQPVAFWCNPISGHNTLYWYLQNLGQGPELLIRYENEEAVDDSQLPKDRFSAERLKGVDSTLKIQPAELGDSAVYLCASSSSGHTEAFFGQGTRLTVV.

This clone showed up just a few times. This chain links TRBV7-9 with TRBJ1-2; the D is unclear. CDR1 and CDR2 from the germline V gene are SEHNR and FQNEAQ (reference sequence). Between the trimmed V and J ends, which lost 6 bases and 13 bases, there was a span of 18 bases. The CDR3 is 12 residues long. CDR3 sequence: CASRNSGVSPTF. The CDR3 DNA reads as TGTGCCAGCAGGAATAGTGGGGTCTCCCCCACCTTC.

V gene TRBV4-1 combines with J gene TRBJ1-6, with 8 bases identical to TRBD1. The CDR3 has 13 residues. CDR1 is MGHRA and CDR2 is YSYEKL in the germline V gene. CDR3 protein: CASEGQANSPLHF. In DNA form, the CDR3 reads TGCGCTAGTGAGGGACAGGCCAATTCACCCCTCCACTTT.

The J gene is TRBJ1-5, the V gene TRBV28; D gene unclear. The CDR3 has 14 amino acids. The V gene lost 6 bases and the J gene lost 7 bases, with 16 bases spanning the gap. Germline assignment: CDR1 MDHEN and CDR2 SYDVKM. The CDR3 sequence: CASSPPRRRQPQHF. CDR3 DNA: TGTGCCAGCAGCCCCCCTAGGAGGCGACAGCCCCAGCATTTT.

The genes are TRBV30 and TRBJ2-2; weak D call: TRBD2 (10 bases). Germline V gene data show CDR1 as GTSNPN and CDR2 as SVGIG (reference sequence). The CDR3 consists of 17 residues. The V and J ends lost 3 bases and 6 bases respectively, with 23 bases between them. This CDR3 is CAWSDRGVLAGAGELFF. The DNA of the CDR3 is TGTGCCTGGAGCGACAGGGGGGTCCTAGCGGGAGCCGGGGAGCTGTTTTTT.

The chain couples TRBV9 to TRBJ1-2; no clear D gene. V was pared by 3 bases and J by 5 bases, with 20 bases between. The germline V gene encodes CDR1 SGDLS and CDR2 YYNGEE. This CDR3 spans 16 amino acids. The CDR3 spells CASSASSGFVAYGYTF. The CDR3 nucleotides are TGTGCCAGCAGCGCCTCGTCTGGATTCGTGGCTTATGGCTACACCTTC.

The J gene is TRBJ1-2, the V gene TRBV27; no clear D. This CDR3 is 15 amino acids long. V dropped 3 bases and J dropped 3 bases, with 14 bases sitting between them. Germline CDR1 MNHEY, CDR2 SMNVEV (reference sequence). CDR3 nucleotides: TGTGCCAGCAGTTTTGGGGTTTCGAACGACTATGGCTACACCTTC. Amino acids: CASSFGVSNDYGYTF.

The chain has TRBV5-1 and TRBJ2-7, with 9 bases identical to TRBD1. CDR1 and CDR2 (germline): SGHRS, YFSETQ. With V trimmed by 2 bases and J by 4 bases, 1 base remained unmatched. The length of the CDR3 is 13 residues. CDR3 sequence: CASSFGTGYEQYF. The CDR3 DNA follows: TGCGCCAGCAGCTTCGGGACAGGGTACGAGCAGTACTTC.

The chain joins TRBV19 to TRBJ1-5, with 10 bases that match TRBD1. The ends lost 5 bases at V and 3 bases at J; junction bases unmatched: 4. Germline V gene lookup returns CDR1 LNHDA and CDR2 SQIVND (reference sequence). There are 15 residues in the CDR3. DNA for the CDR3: TGTGCCAGTAGTGAGACAGGGGGCCTCAATCAGCCCCAGCATTTT. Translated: CASSETGGLNQPQHF. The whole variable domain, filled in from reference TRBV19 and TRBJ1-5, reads DGGITQSPKYLFRKEGQNVTLSCEQNLNHDAMYWYRQDPGQGLRLIYYSQIVNDFQKGDIAEGYSVSREKKESFPLTVTSAQKNPTAFYLCASSETGGLNQPQHFGDGTRLSIL.

The DNA of the CDR3 is TGTGCCAGCAGTTTATCGTCCTCGGGCGAGCAGTACTTC. Translating gives CASSLSSSGEQYF. The chain employs TRBV27 and TRBJ2-7; the D is unclear. Looked up from germline, CDR1 is MNHEY and CDR2 is SMNVEV (reference sequence). This CDR3 spans 13 amino acids. The V end was cut by 0 bases, the J end by 6 bases, with 9 bases between.

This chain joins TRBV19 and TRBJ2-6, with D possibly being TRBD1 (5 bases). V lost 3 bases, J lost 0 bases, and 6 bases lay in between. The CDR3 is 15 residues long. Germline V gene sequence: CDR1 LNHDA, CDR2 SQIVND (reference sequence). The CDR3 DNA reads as TGTGCCAGTAGTATGGGGCGCTCTGGGGCCAACGTCCTGACTTTC. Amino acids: CASSMGRSGANVLTF.

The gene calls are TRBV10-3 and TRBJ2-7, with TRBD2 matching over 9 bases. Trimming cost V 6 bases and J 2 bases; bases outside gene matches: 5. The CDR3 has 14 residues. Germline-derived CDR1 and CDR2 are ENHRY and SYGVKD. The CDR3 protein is CAISGLAGPYEQYF. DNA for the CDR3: TGTGCCATCAGCGGGCTAGCGGGGCCCTACGAGCAGTACTTC.

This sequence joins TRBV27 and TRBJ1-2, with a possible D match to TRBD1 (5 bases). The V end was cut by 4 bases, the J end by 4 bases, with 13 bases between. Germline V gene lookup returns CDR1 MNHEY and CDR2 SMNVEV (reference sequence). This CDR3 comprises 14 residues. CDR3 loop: CASSYGQGAYGYTF. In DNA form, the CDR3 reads TGTGCCAGCAGTTATGGGCAGGGAGCCTATGGCTACACCTTC.

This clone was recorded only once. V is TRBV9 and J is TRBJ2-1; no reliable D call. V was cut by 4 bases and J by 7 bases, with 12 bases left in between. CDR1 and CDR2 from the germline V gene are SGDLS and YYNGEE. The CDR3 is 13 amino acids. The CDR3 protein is CASSPDPGNEQFF. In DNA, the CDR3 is TGTGCCAGCAGCCCCGACCCTGGTAATGAGCAGTTCTTC.

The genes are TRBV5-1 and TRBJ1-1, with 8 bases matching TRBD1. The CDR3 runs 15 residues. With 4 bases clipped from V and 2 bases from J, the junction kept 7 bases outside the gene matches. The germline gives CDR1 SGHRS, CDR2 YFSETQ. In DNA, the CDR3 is TGCGCCAGCAGCCTCCAACAGGGGGTAAACACTGAAGCTTTCTTT. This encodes CASSLQQGVNTEAFF.

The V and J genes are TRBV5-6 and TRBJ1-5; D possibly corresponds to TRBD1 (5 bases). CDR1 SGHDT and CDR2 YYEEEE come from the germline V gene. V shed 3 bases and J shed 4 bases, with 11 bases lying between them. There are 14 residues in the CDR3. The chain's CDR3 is CASSSGPINQPQHF. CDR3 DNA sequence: TGTGCCAGCAGCTCGGGACCGATTAATCAGCCCCAGCATTTT.

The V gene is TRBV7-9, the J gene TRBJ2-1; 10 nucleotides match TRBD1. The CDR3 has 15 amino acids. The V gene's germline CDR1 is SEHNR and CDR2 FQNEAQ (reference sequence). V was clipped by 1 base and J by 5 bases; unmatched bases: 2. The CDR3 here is CASSLGQGADNEQFF. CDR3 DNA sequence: TGTGCCAGCAGCTTAGGACAGGGGGCCGACAATGAGCAGTTCTTC. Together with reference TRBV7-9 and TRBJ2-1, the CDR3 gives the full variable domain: DTGVSQNPRHKITKRGQNVTFRCDPISEHNRLYWYRQTLGQGPEFLTYFQNEAQLEKSRLLSDRFSAERPKGSFSTLEIQRTEQGDSAMYLCASSLGQGADNEQFFGPGTRLTVL.

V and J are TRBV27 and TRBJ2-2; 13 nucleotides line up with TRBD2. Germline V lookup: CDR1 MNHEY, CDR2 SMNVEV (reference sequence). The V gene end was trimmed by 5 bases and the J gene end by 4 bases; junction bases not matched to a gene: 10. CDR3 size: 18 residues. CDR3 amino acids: CASSKGLAGVRVTGELFF. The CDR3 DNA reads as TGTGCCAGCAGTAAAGGACTAGCGGGAGTCCGTGTCACCGGGGAGCTGTTTTTT.

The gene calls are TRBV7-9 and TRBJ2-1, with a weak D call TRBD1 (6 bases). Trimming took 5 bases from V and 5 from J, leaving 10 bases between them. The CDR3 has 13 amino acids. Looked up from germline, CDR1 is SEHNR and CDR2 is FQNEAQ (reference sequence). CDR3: CASSIYRDNEQFF. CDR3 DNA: TGTGCCAGCAGCATCTACAGGGACAATGAGCAGTTCTTC.

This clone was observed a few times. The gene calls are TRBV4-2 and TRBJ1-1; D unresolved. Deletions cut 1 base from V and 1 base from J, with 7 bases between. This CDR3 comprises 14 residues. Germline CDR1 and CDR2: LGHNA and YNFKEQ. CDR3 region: CASSQGRWNTEAFF. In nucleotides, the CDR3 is TGTGCCAGCAGCCAAGGGCGTTGGAACACTGAAGCTTTCTTT.